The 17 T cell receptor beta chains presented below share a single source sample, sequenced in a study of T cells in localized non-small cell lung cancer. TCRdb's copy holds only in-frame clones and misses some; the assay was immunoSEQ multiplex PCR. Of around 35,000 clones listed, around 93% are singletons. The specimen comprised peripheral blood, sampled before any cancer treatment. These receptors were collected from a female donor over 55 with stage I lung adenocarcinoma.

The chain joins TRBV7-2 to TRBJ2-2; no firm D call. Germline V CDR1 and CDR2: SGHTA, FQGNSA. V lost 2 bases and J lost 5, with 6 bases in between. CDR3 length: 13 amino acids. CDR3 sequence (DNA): TGTGCCAGCAGCTTAAAGAGGACCGGGGAGCTGTTTTTT. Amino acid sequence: CASSLKRTGELFF. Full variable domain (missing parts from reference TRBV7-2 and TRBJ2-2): GAGVSQSPSNKVTEKGKDVELRCDPISGHTALYWYRQSLGQGLEFLIYFQGNSAPDKSGLPSDRFSAERTGGSVSTLTIQRTQQEDSAVYLCASSLKRTGELFFGEGSRLTVL.

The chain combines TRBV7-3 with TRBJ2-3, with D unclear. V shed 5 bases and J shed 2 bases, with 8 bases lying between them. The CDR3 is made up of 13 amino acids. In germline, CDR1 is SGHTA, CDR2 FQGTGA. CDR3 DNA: TGTGCCAGCAGCCAGCAAGTCACAGATACGCAGTATTTT. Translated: CASSQQVTDTQYF.

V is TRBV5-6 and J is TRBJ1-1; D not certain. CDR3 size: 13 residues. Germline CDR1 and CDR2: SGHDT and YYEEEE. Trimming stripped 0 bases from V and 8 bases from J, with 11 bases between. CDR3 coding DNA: TGTGCCAGCAGCTTGGGAATAGGGCAAGAAGCTTTCTTT. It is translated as CASSLGIGQEAFF. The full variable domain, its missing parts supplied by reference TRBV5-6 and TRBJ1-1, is DAGVTQSPTHLIKTRGQQVTLRCSPKSGHDTVSWYQQALGQGPQFIFQYYEEEERQRGNFPDRFSGHQFPNYSSELNVNALLLGDSALYLCASSLGIGQEAFFGQGTRLTVV.

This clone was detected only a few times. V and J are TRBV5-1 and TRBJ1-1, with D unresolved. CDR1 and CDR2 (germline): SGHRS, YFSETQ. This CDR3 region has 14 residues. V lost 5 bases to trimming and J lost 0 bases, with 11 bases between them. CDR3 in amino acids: CASSITNMNTEAFF. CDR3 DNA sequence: TGCGCCAGCAGTATTACGAACATGAACACTGAAGCTTTCTTT.

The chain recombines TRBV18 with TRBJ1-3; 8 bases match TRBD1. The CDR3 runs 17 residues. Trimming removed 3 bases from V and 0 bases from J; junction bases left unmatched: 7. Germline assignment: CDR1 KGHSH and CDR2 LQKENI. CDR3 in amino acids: CASSPAQGAGSGNTIYF. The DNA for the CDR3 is TGTGCCAGCTCACCCGCTCAGGGGGCAGGCTCTGGAAACACCATATATTTT.

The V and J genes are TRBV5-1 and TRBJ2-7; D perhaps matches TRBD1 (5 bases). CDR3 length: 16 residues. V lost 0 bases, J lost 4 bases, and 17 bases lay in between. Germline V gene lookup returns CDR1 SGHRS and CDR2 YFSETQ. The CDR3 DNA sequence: TGCGCCAGCAGCTTGGATAGGCCAGGGAAGAAGTACGAGCAGTACTTC. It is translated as CASSLDRPGKKYEQYF.

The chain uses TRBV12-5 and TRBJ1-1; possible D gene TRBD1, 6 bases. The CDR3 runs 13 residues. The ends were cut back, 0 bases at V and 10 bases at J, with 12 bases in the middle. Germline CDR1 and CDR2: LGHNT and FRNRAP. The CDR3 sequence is CASGLVLDSGAFF. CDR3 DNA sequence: TGTGCTAGTGGTTTGGTACTGGACAGTGGAGCTTTCTTT.

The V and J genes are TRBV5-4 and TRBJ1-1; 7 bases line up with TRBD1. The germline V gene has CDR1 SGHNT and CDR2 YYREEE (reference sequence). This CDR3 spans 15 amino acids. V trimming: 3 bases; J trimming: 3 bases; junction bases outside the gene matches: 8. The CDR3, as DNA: TGTGCCAGCAGCTCGGCCCGGGACAGCCACACTGAAGCTTTCTTT. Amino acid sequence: CASSSARDSHTEAFF.

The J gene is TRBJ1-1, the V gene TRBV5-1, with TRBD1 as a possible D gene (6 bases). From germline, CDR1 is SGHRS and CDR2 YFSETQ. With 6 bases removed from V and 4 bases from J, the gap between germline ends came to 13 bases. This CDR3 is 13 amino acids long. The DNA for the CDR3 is TGCGCCAGCACTGACAGGCCAACCACTGAAGCTTTCTTT. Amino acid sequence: CASTDRPTTEAFF. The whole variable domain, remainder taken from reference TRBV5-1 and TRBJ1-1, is KAGVTQTPRYLIKTRGQQVTLSCSPISGHRSVSWYQQTPGQGLQFLFEYFSETQRNKGNFPGRFSGRQFSNSRSEMNVSTLELGDSALYLCASTDRPTTEAFFGQGTRLTVV.

As DNA, the CDR3 is TGCGCCAGCAGCCAGGAGACAGGGATCTATGGCTACACCTTC. It codes for CASSQETGIYGYTF. This chain links TRBV4-1 with TRBJ1-2; 7 nucleotides align to TRBD1. The CDR3 is 14 amino acids. V shed 3 bases, J shed 4 bases, and the junction held 5 bases outside the gene matches. Germline V gives CDR1 MGHRA, CDR2 YSYEKL.

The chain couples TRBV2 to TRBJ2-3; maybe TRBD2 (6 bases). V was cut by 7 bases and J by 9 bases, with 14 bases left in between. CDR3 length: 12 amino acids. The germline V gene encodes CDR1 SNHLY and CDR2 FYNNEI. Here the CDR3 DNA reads TGTGCCAGCACCGGGGAGGCAAGGACGCAGTATTTT. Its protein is CASTGEARTQYF.

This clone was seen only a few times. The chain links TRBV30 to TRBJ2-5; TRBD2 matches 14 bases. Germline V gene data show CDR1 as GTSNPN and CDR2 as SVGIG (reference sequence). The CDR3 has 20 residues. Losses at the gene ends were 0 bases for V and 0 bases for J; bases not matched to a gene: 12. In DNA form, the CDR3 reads TGTGCCTGGAGTGTACTGGGACTAGCGGGAGTGGGGGTGTACCAAGAGACCCAGTACTTC. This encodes CAWSVLGLAGVGVYQETQYF.

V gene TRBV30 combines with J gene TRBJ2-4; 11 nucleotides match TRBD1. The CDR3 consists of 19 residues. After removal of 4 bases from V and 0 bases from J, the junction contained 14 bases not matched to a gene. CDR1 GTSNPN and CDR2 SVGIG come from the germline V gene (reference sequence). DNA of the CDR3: TGTGCCTGGACTCGGGGGGGACAGGGGGATGGAGGAGCCAAAAACATTCAGTACTTC. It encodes CAWTRGGQGDGGAKNIQYF.

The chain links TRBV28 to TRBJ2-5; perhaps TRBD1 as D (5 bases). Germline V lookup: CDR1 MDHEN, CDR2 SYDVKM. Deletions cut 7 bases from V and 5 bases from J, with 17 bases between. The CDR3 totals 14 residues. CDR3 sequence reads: CASNSPAAGETQYF. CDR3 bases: TGTGCCAGCAATTCTCCGGCGGCAGGGGAGACCCAGTACTTC.

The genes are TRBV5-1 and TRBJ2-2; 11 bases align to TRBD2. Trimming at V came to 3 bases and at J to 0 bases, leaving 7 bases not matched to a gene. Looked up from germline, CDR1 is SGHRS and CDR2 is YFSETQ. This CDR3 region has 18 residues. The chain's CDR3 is CASSSRPSGGSNTGELFF. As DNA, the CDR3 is TGCGCCAGCAGCTCTCGTCCTAGCGGGGGGTCGAACACCGGGGAGCTGTTTTTT.

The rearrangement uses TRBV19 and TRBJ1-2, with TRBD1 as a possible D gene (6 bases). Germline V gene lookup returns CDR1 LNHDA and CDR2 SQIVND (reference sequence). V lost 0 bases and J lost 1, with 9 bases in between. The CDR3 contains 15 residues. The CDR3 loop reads CASSIEDRHNYGYTF. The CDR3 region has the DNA TGTGCCAGTAGTATAGAGGACAGACATAACTATGGCTACACCTTC.

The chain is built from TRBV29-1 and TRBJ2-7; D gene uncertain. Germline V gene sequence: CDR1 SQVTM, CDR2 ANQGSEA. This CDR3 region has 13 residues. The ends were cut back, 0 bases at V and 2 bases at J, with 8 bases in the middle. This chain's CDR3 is CSVEEGRTYEQYF. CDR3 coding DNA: TGCAGCGTTGAAGAGGGCAGGACCTACGAGCAGTACTTC.